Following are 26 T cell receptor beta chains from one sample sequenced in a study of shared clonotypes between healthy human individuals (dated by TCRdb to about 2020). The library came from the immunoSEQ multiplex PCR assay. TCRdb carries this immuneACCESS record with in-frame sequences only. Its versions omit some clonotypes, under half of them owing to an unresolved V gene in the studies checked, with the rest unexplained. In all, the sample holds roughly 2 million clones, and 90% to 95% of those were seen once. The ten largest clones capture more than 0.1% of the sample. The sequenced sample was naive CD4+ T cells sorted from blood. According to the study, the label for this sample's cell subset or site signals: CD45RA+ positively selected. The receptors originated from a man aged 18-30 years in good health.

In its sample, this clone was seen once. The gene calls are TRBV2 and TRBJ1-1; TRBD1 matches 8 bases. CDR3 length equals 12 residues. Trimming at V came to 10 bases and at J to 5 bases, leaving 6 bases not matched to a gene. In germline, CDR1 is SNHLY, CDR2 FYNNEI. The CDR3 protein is CATGQGGTEAFF. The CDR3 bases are TGTGCCACTGGACAGGGAGGAACTGAAGCTTTCTTT.

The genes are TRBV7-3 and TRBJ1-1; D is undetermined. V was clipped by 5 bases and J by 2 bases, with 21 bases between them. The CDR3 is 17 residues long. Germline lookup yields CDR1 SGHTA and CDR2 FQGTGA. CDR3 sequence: CASSLMEVVALNTEAFF. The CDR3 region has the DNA TGTGCCAGCAGCCTCATGGAGGTGGTTGCCCTAAACACTGAAGCTTTCTTT.

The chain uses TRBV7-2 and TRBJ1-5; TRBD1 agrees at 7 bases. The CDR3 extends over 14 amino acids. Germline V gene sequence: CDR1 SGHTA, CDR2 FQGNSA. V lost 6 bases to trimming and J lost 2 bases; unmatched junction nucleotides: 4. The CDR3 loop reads CASSTTGGNQPQHF. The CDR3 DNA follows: TGTGCCAGCAGTACTACAGGGGGCAATCAGCCCCAGCATTTT. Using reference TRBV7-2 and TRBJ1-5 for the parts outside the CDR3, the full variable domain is GAGVSQSPSNKVTEKGKDVELRCDPISGHTALYWYRQSLGQGLEFLIYFQGNSAPDKSGLPSDRFSAERTGGSVSTLTIQRTQQEDSAVYLCASSTTGGNQPQHFGDGTRLSIL.

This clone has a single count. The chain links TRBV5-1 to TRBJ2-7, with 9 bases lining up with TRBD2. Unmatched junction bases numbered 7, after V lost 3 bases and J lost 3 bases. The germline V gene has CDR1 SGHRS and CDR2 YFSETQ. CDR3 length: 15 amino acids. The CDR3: CASSSYSGGLYEQYF. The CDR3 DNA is TGCGCCAGCAGCTCCTATAGCGGGGGACTCTACGAGCAGTACTTC.

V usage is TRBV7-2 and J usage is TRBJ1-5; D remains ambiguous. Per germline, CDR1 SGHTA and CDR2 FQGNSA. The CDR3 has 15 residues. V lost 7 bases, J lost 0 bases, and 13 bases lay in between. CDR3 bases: TGTGCCAGCACCCAGGACCTATATAGCAATCAGCCCCAGCATTTT. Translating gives CASTQDLYSNQPQHF.

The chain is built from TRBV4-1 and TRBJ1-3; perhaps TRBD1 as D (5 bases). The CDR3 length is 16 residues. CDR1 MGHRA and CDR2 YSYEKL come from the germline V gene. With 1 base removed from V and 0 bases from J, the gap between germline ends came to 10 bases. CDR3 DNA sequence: TGCGCCAGCAGCCAAGTTCAGGGAGTCTCTGGAAACACCATATATTTT. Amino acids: CASSQVQGVSGNTIYF.

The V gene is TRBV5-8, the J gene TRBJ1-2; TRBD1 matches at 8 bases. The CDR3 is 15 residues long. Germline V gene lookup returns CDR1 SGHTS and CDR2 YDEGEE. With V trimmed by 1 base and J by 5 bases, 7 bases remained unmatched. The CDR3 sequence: CASSLRDRNFYGYTF. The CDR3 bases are TGTGCCAGCAGCTTGAGGGACAGGAATTTTTATGGCTACACCTTC.

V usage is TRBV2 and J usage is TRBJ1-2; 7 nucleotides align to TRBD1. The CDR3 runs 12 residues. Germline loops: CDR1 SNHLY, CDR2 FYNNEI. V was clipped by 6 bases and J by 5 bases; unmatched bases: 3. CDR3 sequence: CASRMTGYGYTF. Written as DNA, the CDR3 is TGTGCCAGCAGGATGACAGGGTATGGCTACACCTTC.

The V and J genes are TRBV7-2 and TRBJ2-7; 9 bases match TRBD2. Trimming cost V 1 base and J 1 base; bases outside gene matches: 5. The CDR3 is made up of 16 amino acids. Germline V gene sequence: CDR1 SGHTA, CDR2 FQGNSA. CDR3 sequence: CASSLEGSGRSYEQYF. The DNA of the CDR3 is TGTGCCAGCAGCTTAGAAGGTAGCGGGAGATCCTACGAGCAGTACTTC. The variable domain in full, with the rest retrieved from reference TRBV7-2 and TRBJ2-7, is GAGVSQSPSNKVTEKGKDVELRCDPISGHTALYWYRQSLGQGLEFLIYFQGNSAPDKSGLPSDRFSAERTGGSVSTLTIQRTQQEDSAVYLCASSLEGSGRSYEQYFGPGTRLTVT.

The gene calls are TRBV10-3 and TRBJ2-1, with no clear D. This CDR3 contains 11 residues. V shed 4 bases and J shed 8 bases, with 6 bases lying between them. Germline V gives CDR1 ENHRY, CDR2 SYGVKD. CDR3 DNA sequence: TGTGCCATCAGTGGGTCGGATGAGCAGTTCTTC. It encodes CAISGSDEQFF.

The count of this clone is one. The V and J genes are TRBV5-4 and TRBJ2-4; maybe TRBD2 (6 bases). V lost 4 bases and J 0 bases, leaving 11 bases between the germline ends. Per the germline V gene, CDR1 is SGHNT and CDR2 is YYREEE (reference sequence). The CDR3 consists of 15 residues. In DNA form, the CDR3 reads TGTGCCAGCAGCCGGGACTCCGGAGCCAAAAACATTCAGTACTTC. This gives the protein CASSRDSGAKNIQYF. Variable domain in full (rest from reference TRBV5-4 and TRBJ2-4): ETGVTQSPTHLIKTRGQQVTLRCSSQSGHNTVSWYQQALGQGPQFIFQYYREEENGRGNFPPRFSGLQFPNYSSELNVNALELDDSALYLCASSRDSGAKNIQYFGAGTRLSVL.

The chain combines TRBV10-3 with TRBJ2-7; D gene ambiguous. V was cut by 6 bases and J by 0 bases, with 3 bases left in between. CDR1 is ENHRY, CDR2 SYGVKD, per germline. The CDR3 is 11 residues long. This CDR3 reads CAIRNSYEQYF. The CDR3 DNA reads TGTGCCATCAGGAACTCCTACGAGCAGTACTTC.

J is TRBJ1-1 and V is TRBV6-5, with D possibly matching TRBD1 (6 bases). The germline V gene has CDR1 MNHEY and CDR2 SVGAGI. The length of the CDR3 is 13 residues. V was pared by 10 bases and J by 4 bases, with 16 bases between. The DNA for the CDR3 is TGTGCCACCCGTCGGGCAGGGGTCACTGAAGCTTTCTTT. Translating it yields CATRRAGVTEAFF.

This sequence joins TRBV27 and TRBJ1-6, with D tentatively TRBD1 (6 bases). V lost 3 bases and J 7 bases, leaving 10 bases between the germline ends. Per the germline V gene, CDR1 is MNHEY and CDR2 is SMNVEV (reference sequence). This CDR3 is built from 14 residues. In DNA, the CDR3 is TGTGCCAGCAGTTTCACAGGGAGGAATTCACCCCTCCACTTT. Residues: CASSFTGRNSPLHF.

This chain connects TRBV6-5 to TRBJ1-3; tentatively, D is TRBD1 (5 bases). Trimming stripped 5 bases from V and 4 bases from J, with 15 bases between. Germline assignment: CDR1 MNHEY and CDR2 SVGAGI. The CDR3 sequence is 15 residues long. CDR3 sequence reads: CASSPDTNRGNTIYF. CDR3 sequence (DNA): TGTGCCAGCAGTCCGGACACCAATCGAGGAAACACCATATATTTT.

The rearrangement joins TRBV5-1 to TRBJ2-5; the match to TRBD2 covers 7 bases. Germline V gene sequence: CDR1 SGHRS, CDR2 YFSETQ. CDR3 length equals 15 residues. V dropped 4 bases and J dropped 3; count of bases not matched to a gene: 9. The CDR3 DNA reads TGCGCCAGCAGCCCCGGGGACTACCAGGAAGAGACCCAGTACTTC. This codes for CASSPGDYQEETQYF.

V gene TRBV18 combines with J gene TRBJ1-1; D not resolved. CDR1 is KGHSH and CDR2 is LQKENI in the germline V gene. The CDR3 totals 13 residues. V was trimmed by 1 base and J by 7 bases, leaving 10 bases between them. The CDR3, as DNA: TGTGCCAGCTCACCACTTTCAGCGAGTGAAGCTTTCTTT. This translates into CASSPLSASEAFF.

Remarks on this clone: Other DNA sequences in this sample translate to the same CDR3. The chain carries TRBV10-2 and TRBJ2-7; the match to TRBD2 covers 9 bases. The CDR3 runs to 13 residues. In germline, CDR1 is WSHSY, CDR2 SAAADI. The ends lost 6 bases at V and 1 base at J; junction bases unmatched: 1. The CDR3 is CASRTSGSYEQYF. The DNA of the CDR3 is TGCGCCAGCAGGACTAGCGGTTCCTACGAGCAGTACTTC.

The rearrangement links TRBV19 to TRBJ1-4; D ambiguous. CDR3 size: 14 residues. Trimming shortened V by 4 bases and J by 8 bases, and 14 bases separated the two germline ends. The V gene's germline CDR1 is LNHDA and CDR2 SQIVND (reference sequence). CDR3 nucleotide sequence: TGTGCCAGTAGTACAGGCCTGATTCCAGAAAAACTGTTTTTT. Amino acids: CASSTGLIPEKLFF.

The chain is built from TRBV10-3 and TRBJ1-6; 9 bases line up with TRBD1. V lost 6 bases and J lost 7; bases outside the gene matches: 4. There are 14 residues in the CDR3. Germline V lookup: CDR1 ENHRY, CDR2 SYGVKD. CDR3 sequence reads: CAIRGGTGNSPLHF. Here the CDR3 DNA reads TGTGCCATCAGGGGGGGGACAGGGAATTCACCCCTCCACTTT.

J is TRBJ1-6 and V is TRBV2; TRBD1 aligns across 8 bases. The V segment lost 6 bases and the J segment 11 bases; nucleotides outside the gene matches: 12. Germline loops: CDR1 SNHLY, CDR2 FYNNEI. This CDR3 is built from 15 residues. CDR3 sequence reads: CASRSGQGIIAPLHF. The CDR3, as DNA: TGTGCCAGCAGAAGCGGACAGGGCATTATAGCACCCCTCCACTTT.

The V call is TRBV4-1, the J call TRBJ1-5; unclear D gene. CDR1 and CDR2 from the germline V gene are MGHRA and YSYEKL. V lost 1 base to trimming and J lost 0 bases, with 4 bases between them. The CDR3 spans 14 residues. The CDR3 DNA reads TGCGCCAGCAGCCAAGTAGTTAGCAATCAGCCCCAGCATTTT. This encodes CASSQVVSNQPQHF.

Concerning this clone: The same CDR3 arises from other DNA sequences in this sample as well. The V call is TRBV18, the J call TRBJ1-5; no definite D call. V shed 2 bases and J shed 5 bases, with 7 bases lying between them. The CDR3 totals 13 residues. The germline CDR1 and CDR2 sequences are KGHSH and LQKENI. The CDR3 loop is CASSPSGDQPQHF. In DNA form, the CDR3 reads TGTGCCAGCTCACCAAGCGGAGATCAGCCCCAGCATTTT.

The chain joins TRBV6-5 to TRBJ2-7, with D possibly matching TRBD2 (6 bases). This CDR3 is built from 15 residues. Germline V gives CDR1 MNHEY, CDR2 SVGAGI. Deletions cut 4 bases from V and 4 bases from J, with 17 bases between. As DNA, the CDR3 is TGTGCCAGCAGTTCCCTACCGGGAGCCAATTACGAGCAGTACTTC. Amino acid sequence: CASSSLPGANYEQYF.

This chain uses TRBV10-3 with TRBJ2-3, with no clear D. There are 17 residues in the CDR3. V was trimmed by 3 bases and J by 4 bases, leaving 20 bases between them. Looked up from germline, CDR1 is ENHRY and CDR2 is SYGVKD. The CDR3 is CAISDPRSGPPADTQYF. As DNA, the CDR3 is TGTGCCATCAGTGACCCCAGGAGTGGACCCCCGGCAGATACGCAGTATTTT.

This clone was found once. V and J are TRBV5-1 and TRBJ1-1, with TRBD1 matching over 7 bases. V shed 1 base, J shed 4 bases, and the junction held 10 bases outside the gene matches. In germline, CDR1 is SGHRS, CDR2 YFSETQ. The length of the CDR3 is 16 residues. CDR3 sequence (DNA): TGCGCCAGCAGCTTGAATCCTGGACAGGCCATCACTGAAGCTTTCTTT. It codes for CASSLNPGQAITEAFF.